Below, 27 T cell receptor beta chains from the same sample are listed, as sequenced in a study of CD4 T cells in relation to SARS-CoV-2 and coronaviruses. Before the COVID-19 pandemic, during about 2010-2018, CD4+ T cells were taken from unexposed donors. After approximately 10 days of culture, CD4+ T cells were isolated. Using immunoSEQ multiplex PCR, the repertoire was profiled, and TCRdb retains in-frame clones only, with some absent. The table has just over 25,000 clones, 77% seen once; the top ten hold 15% to 20%. No antigen has been assigned to these receptors. The sample consisted of CD4+ T cells from PBMCs, cultured in vitro. The receptor set was obtained from a human donor in good health.

This rearrangement joins TRBV6-2 or TRBV6-3 to TRBJ2-1; D may be TRBD2 (5 bases). Germline V gene data show CDR1 as MNHEY and CDR2 as SVGEGT. The CDR3 contains 14 residues. V shed 2 bases and J shed 7 bases, with 12 bases lying between them. CDR3 sequence (DNA): TGTGCCAGCAGTTACGTGCCGGGGTATAATGAGCAGTTCTTC. Translated, it gives CASSYVPGYNEQFF.

The rearrangement joins TRBV10-2 to TRBJ2-1; tentative D call: TRBD1 (6 bases). This CDR3 has 14 amino acids. CDR1 and CDR2 from the germline V gene are WSHSY and SAAADI. V was cut by 2 bases and J by 6 bases, with 11 bases left in between. The CDR3 protein is CASSERVGANEQFF. CDR3 DNA sequence: TGCGCCAGCAGTGAGAGAGTGGGGGCCAATGAGCAGTTCTTC.

V usage is TRBV3-1 (or the pseudogene TRBV3-2) and J usage is TRBJ2-2; 9 positions match TRBD2. Looked up from germline, CDR1 is LGHDT and CDR2 is YNNKEL (reference sequence). This CDR3 is 22 amino acids long. After removal of 1 base from V and 1 base from J, the junction contained 19 bases not matched to a gene. For the CDR3, the DNA is TGTGCCAGCAGCCAAGCCCGGATGACGGGCGGGGGGGTCGAAGGGAACACCGGGGAGCTGTTTTTT. Its protein is CASSQARMTGGGVEGNTGELFF.

The rearrangement links TRBV12-3 or TRBV12-4 to TRBJ1-2; D remains ambiguous. V shed 5 bases and J shed 8 bases, with 12 bases lying between them. This CDR3 has 12 residues. CDR3 sequence (DNA): TGTGCCAGCAGTCATCAGACTGGCGGCTACACCTTC. Amino acids: CASSHQTGGYTF.

A single count supports this clone. The V and J genes are TRBV5-4 and TRBJ2-7; 7 bases fit TRBD1. Germline trimming cut 0 bases from V and 0 bases from J; bases unmatched to any gene: 3. CDR3 size: 15 residues. Germline CDR1 is SGHNT and CDR2 is YYREEE (reference sequence). The CDR3 coding sequence is TGTGCCAGCAGCTTGGACAGGGGCAGCTCCTACGAGCAGTACTTC. Protein: CASSLDRGSSYEQYF.

This sequence joins TRBV19 and TRBJ2-2; 7 bases map to TRBD1. This CDR3 region has 15 residues. CDR1 and CDR2 from the germline V gene are LNHDA and SQIVND (reference sequence). The trim removed 6 bases at V and 3 bases at J, leaving 7 bases unmatched. The CDR3 spells CASSPPDRDTGELFF. The CDR3 DNA sequence: TGTGCCAGTAGCCCCCCCGACAGGGACACCGGGGAGCTGTTTTTT.

The chain joins TRBV2 to TRBJ2-2, with a tentative D call TRBD2 (5 bases). V shed 7 bases and J shed 5 bases, with 11 bases lying between them. Germline values: CDR1 SNHLY, CDR2 FYNNEI. This CDR3 has 13 amino acids. The CDR3 here is CASKREGTGELFF. The CDR3 bases are TGTGCCAGCAAAAGAGAGGGAACCGGGGAGCTGTTTTTT.

In its sample, this clone was seen a few times. The V call is TRBV19, the J call TRBJ1-2, with TRBD1 matching over 9 bases. Germline CDR1 and CDR2: LNHDA and SQIVND (reference sequence). The CDR3 is 13 amino acids. Trimming removed 4 bases from V and 10 bases from J; junction bases left unmatched: 7. In nucleotides, the CDR3 is TGTGCCAGTAGTACCCGGGACAGGGTGCCCTACACCTTC. Protein sequence: CASSTRDRVPYTF. The whole variable domain, filled in from reference TRBV19 and TRBJ1-2, reads DGGITQSPKYLFRKEGQNVTLSCEQNLNHDAMYWYRQDPGQGLRLIYYSQIVNDFQKGDIAEGYSVSREKKESFPLTVTSAQKNPTAFYLCASSTRDRVPYTFGSGTRLTVV.

The chain employs TRBV2 and TRBJ1-1; no reliable D call. The CDR3 covers 13 residues. The V gene's germline CDR1 is SNHLY and CDR2 FYNNEI. Trimming took off 6 bases at V and 1 base at J, with 9 bases between the two ends. The CDR3 reads CASSETRNTEAFF. As DNA, the CDR3 is TGTGCCAGCAGCGAAACAAGGAACACTGAAGCTTTCTTT. Looking up the rest from reference TRBV2 and TRBJ1-1 gives the full variable domain: EPEVTQTPSHQVTQMGQEVILRCVPISNHLYFYWYRQILGQKVEFLVSFYNNEISEKSEIFDDQFSVERPDGSNFTLKIRSTKLEDSAMYFCASSETRNTEAFFGQGTRLTVV.

The rearrangement links TRBV18 to TRBJ1-1, with 9 bases identical to TRBD1. Germline V gene sequence: CDR1 KGHSH, CDR2 LQKENI. The V segment lost 6 bases and the J segment 5 bases; nucleotides outside the gene matches: 7. The CDR3 totals 14 residues. The CDR3 here is CASSPGTGRTEAFF. The CDR3 coding sequence is TGTGCCAGCTCCCCCGGGACAGGGAGGACTGAAGCTTTCTTT.

The chain joins TRBV7-7 to TRBJ2-5; tentatively, D is TRBD1 (5 bases). The CDR3 sequence is 14 residues long. V was shortened by 5 bases and J by 1 base, with 11 bases between the two germline ends. Germline values: CDR1 SSHAT, CDR2 FNYEAQ (reference sequence). CDR3 nucleotides: TGTGCCAGCAGCCTCGACAGATTCCAAGAGACCCAGTACTTC. Translating gives CASSLDRFQETQYF.

V and J are TRBV19 and TRBJ2-7; D unresolved. This CDR3 is built from 15 residues. V dropped 0 bases and J dropped 2 bases, with 11 bases sitting between them. Looked up from germline, CDR1 is LNHDA and CDR2 is SQIVND (reference sequence). CDR3 amino acids: CASSIDRGVPYEQYF. DNA for the CDR3: TGTGCCAGTAGTATAGATCGTGGGGTCCCCTACGAGCAGTACTTC.

The rearrangement uses TRBV2 and TRBJ2-7, with D maybe TRBD2 (5 bases). CDR3 length: 13 amino acids. Trimming pared 6 bases from V and 4 bases from J, leaving 13 bases between. Germline V CDR1 and CDR2: SNHLY, FYNNEI. In DNA, the CDR3 is TGTGCCAGCAGCGGCCTAGCACCATACGAGCAGTACTTC. Its protein product is CASSGLAPYEQYF.

This clone was detected only a few times. The chain uses TRBV6-6 and TRBJ2-3, with D hard to call. V lost 6 bases and J lost 5, with 12 bases in between. CDR3 length: 13 residues. CDR1 MNHNY and CDR2 SVGAGI come from the germline V gene (reference sequence). The CDR3 region has the DNA TGTGCCAGCAGCCGCCAACGGCTAGATACGCAGTATTTT. Translating gives CASSRQRLDTQYF.

The chain uses TRBV3-1 (or the pseudogene TRBV3-2) and TRBJ1-2; no reliable D call. The CDR3 runs to 14 residues. V lost 10 bases and J lost 7, with 22 bases in between. Germline values: CDR1 LGHDT, CDR2 YNNKEL (reference sequence). The CDR3 DNA sequence: TGTGCCACCACGAGCGGACCTTCTCAAGGTGGCTACACCTTC. It codes for CATTSGPSQGGYTF.

V is TRBV27 and J is TRBJ1-4; possible D gene TRBD1, 6 bases. V shed 6 bases and J shed 4 bases, with 12 bases lying between them. The CDR3 is 14 residues long. Germline V CDR1 and CDR2: MNHEY, SMNVEV (reference sequence). CDR3 residues: CASSQGSLNEKLFF. In DNA, the CDR3 is TGTGCCAGCAGCCAGGGGTCCCTTAATGAAAAACTGTTTTTT. Variable domain in full (rest from reference TRBV27 and TRBJ1-4): EAQVTQNPRYLITVTGKKLTVTCSQNMNHEYMSWYRQDPGLGLRQIYYSMNVEVTDKGDVPEGYKVSRKEKRNFPLILESPSPNQTSLYFCASSQGSLNEKLFFGSGTQLSVL.

The chain has TRBV9 and TRBJ2-1; 13 positions match TRBD2. In germline, CDR1 is SGDLS, CDR2 YYNGEE. This CDR3 is built from 17 residues. Trimming at V came to 2 bases and at J to 4 bases, leaving 6 bases not matched to a gene. CDR3 DNA sequence: TGTGCCAGCAGCGTCGCGCGACTAGCGGGAGGATACAATGAGCAGTTCTTC. Translation: CASSVARLAGGYNEQFF.

In its sample, this clone was seen once. J is TRBJ2-2 and V is TRBV7-2, with 7 bases lining up with TRBD1. J gave up 6 bases and V 4 bases, and 11 bases lay outside the gene matches. Germline-derived CDR1 and CDR2 are SGHTA and FQGNSA. The CDR3 loop spans 16 amino acids. CDR3 region: CASSSNRGSGPGELFF. The DNA of the CDR3 is TGTGCCAGCAGCTCCAACAGGGGTTCTGGCCCCGGGGAGCTGTTTTTT.

This chain links TRBV3-1 (or the pseudogene TRBV3-2) with TRBJ2-3; D is uncertain. The CDR3 contains 13 residues. Germline V gene lookup returns CDR1 LGHDT and CDR2 YNNKEL (reference sequence). Trimming took off 4 bases at V and 2 bases at J, with 7 bases between the two ends. As DNA, the CDR3 is TGTGCCAGCAGCCGGGGAATCACAGATACGCAGTATTTT. Its protein is CASSRGITDTQYF.

The chain carries TRBV7-8 and TRBJ2-7, with D perhaps matching TRBD1 or TRBD2 (5 bases each). V was trimmed by 2 bases and J by 5 bases, leaving 13 bases between them. Germline V gives CDR1 SGHVS, CDR2 FQNEAQ. The CDR3 runs to 14 residues. CDR3 bases: TGTGCCAGCAGCTTATCCGGGGCTCCGCACGAGCAGTACTTC. It is translated as CASSLSGAPHEQYF. Full variable domain (remainder filled in from reference TRBV7-8 and TRBJ2-7): GAGVSQSPRYKVAKRGQDVALRCDPISGHVSLFWYQQALGQGPEFLTYFQNEAQLDKSGLPSDRFFAERPEGSVSTLKIQRTQQEDSAVYLCASSLSGAPHEQYFGPGTRLTVT.

CDR3 sequence reads: CASSLAGTGETQYF. The CDR3 region has the DNA TGTGCCAGCAGCTTGGCCGGGACAGGGGAGACCCAGTACTTC. V is TRBV5-4 and J is TRBJ2-5; TRBD1 matches 9 bases. CDR3 size: 14 residues. Germline V gene sequence: CDR1 SGHNT, CDR2 YYREEE (reference sequence). After removal of 0 bases from V and 5 bases from J, the junction contained 2 bases not matched to a gene.

The gene calls are TRBV9 and TRBJ2-1; the match to TRBD2 covers 10 bases. The CDR3 totals 18 residues. Germline-derived CDR1 and CDR2 are SGDLS and YYNGEE. Trimming removed 3 bases from V and 2 bases from J; junction bases left unmatched: 11. CDR3 nucleotide sequence: TGTGCCAGCAGCGCCGATATTAGCGGGGGGTTAACCTACAATGAGCAGTTCTTC. This translates into CASSADISGGLTYNEQFF.

The chain links TRBV6-2 or TRBV6-3 to TRBJ2-4; D uncertain. V lost 5 bases and J 1 base, leaving 12 bases between the germline ends. This CDR3 comprises 15 residues. The V gene's germline CDR1 is MNHEY and CDR2 SVGEGT. The CDR3 sequence: CASSLRLEAKNIQYF. CDR3 sequence (DNA): TGTGCCAGCAGTCTCCGATTGGAGGCCAAAAACATTCAGTACTTC.

The chain carries TRBV19 and TRBJ2-5, with 8 bases that match TRBD1. Per the germline V gene, CDR1 is LNHDA and CDR2 is SQIVND (reference sequence). Trimming at V came to 3 bases and at J to 1 base, leaving 1 base not matched to a gene. The CDR3 length is 14 residues. The DNA for the CDR3 is TGTGCCAGTAGTATTGGGACAGGCCAAGAGACCCAGTACTTC. Encoded protein: CASSIGTGQETQYF. The variable domain in full, completed from reference TRBV19 and TRBJ2-5, reads DGGITQSPKYLFRKEGQNVTLSCEQNLNHDAMYWYRQDPGQGLRLIYYSQIVNDFQKGDIAEGYSVSREKKESFPLTVTSAQKNPTAFYLCASSIGTGQETQYFGPGTRLLVL.

J is TRBJ1-1 and V is TRBV19; possible D gene TRBD1, 6 bases. The CDR3 totals 15 residues. Trimming stripped 5 bases from V and 5 bases from J, with 18 bases between. In germline, CDR1 is LNHDA, CDR2 SQIVND (reference sequence). CDR3 DNA sequence: TGTGCCAGTAGTTCGGCGGGGGGCGTCAAAACTGAAGCTTTCTTT. This encodes CASSSAGGVKTEAFF. Looking up the rest from reference TRBV19 and TRBJ1-1 gives the full variable domain: DGGITQSPKYLFRKEGQNVTLSCEQNLNHDAMYWYRQDPGQGLRLIYYSQIVNDFQKGDIAEGYSVSREKKESFPLTVTSAQKNPTAFYLCASSSAGGVKTEAFFGQGTRLTVV.

The rearrangement links TRBV4-3 to TRBJ2-6; D gene ambiguous. CDR1 LGHNA and CDR2 YSLEER come from the germline V gene. V was shortened by 4 bases and J by 3 bases, with 10 bases between the two germline ends. This CDR3 spans 15 amino acids. DNA of the CDR3: TGCGCCAGCAGCCGGGCATATCTTGGGGCCAACGTCCTGACTTTC. It codes for CASSRAYLGANVLTF.

CDR3 bases: TGTGCCAGCAGCCCGTTGTTCGCCCTGGGCTACACCTTC. It yields the protein CASSPLFALGYTF. The chain couples TRBV28 to TRBJ1-2, with D unclear. V was cut by 6 bases and J by 8 bases, with 16 bases left in between. The CDR3 totals 13 residues. The germline CDR1 and CDR2 sequences are MDHEN and SYDVKM.